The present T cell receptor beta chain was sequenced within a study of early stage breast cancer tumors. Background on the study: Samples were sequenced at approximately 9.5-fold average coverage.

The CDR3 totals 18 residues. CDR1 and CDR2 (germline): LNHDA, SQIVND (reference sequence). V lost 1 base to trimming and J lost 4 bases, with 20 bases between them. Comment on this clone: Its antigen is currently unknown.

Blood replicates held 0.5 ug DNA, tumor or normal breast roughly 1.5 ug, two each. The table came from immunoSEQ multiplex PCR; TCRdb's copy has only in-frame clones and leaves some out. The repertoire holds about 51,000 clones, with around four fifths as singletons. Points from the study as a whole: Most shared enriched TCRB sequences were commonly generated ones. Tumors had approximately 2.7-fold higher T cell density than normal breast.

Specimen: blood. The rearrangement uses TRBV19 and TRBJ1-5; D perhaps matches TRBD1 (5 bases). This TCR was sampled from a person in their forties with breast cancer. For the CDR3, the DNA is TGTGCCAGTAGTATAGGCTTACCCGGGTGGGGGGATAATCAGCCCCAGCATTTT. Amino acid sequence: CASSIGLPGWGDNQPQHF.